A single sample is the source of the 7 T cell receptor beta chains below, sequenced in a study of cytomegalovirus exposure and HLA in healthy donors. The assay was immunoSEQ multiplex PCR, and TCRdb's table has in-frame clones only and misses some. The table records about 110,000 clones, 88% of them present only once. Sequencing used PBMCs. The receptors come from a young woman in good health and CMV-seropositive.

The chain uses TRBV28 and TRBJ1-4; D possibly corresponds to TRBD1 (6 bases). The CDR3 totals 14 residues. V was cut by 5 bases and J by 7 bases, with 14 bases left in between. Per the germline V gene, CDR1 is MDHEN and CDR2 is SYDVKM. CDR3 loop: CASSQQGKGEKLFF. The CDR3 nucleotides read TGTGCCAGCAGTCAACAGGGAAAAGGTGAAAAACTGTTTTTT.

This clone occurred a few times. The chain links TRBV18 to TRBJ1-2; the match to TRBD1 covers 9 bases. After removal of 5 bases from V and 4 bases from J, the junction contained 5 bases not matched to a gene. Germline-derived CDR1 and CDR2 are KGHSH and LQKENI. The CDR3 contains 14 residues. The CDR3 nucleotides read TGTGCCAGCTCAAACTCGACAGGGGGCTATGGCTACACCTTC. Its translation: CASSNSTGGYGYTF.

The chain employs TRBV7-8 and TRBJ2-7, with 10 bases lining up with TRBD1. Germline V gene data show CDR1 as SGHVS and CDR2 as FQNEAQ. There are 14 residues in the CDR3. With 5 bases clipped from V and 3 bases from J, the junction kept 4 bases outside the gene matches. The CDR3 nucleotides are TGTGCCAGCAGCGTGGGACAGGGGAACTACGAGCAGTACGTC. Amino acids: CASSVGQGNYEQYV.

J is TRBJ1-5 and V is TRBV6-1, with 8 nucleotides matching TRBD1. The junction had 9 bases not matched to a gene; V was cut back by 8 bases and J by 3 bases. Germline CDR1 is MNHNS and CDR2 is SASEGT. This CDR3 spans 15 amino acids. CDR3 nucleotides: TGTGCCAGCGGACAACAGGGGGTTTACAATCAGCCCCAGCATTTT. This translates into CASGQQGVYNQPQHF.

This clone was detected once. The chain's CDR3 is CASSRRQGTDTQYF. The CDR3, as DNA: TGTGCCAGCAGTCGCCGACAGGGCACAGATACGCAGTATTTT. This rearrangement joins TRBV6-5 to TRBJ2-3; D is possibly TRBD1 (6 bases). This CDR3 has 14 amino acids. The V gene's germline CDR1 is MNHEY and CDR2 SVGAGI. V shed 5 bases and J shed 1 base, with 10 bases lying between them.

The rearrangement uses TRBV28 and TRBJ1-2, with 7 bases fitting TRBD1. CDR3 length: 16 residues. Looked up from germline, CDR1 is MDHEN and CDR2 is SYDVKM. V was pared by 4 bases and J by 8 bases, with 16 bases of the junction left unmatched. The CDR3 here is CASSSTKVTGVDGYTF. CDR3 DNA: TGTGCCAGCAGTTCTACCAAAGTTACAGGGGTAGACGGCTACACCTTC.

The table lists this clone with a count of one. The V call is TRBV6-5, the J call TRBJ2-1; D may be TRBD2 (6 bases). Trimming left V 6 bases short and J 0 bases short, with 12 bases between. This CDR3 has 15 amino acids. Germline-derived CDR1 and CDR2 are MNHEY and SVGAGI. CDR3 coding DNA: TGTGCCAGCAGCCAACTAGCTAGCTCCTACAATGAGCAGTTCTTC. Translating gives CASSQLASSYNEQFF.